This T cell receptor beta chain was identified in a study of low-dose radiotherapy and immunotherapy resistance in tumors. The sample's time point: after trial treatment. Treatment of the sample: LDRT plus nivolumab, ipilimumab, low-dose cyclophosphamide and aspirin (RACIN trial). The CDR3 runs to 16 residues. After removal of 2 bases from V and 6 bases from J, the junction contained 2 bases not matched to a gene. CDR1 and CDR2 from the germline V gene are SGHTA and FQGNSA. Primers targeting TRAV and TRBV primed first-strand cDNA, covering alpha and beta chains. With a V-primer adapter and a constant-region primer, TCRs were amplified for about 20 PCR cycles. From the reads, TCRdb called clonotypes with MiXCR, one entry per CDR3 protein. The data show 35,000 to 45,000 distinct CDR3 sequences, less than 30% seen once. This clonotype has at least ten counts.

This sequence was found in a male donor with prostate cancer. The specimen comprised PBMCs, sampled after low-dose radiotherapy plus immunotherapy. The chain is built from TRBV7-2 and TRBJ2-2; TRBD2 aligns across 14 bases. CDR3 coding DNA: TGTGCCAGCAGCTTACGGGGACTAGCGGGAGCCGGGGAGCTGTTTTTT. Protein product: CASSLRGLAGAGELFF.